This T cell receptor (beta chain) was profiled in a study of T cells in Graves' hyperthyroidism and ophthalmopathy. Whole-study findings and limits: Most expanded thyroid clonotypes above 0.001 recurred in blood.

V lost 2 bases to trimming and J lost 0 bases, with 10 bases between them. In germline, CDR1 is SGDLS, CDR2 YYNGEE. This CDR3 region has 15 residues. Amplification targeted TCR beta CDR3 regions from RNA transcripts. An initial round of RT-PCR targeting the TCR CDR3 relied on the HTBI primer set. TCRdb reprocessed the multiplex PCR reads with MiXCR, giving one entry per CDR3 protein. The sample holds roughly 720,000 distinct CDR3 sequences, 17% seen once. As concerns this clonotype: Its antigen is not identified.

Sequencing used blood. This sequence originates from a man in his fifties with Graves' hyperthyroidism. This chain joins TRBV9 and TRBJ2-3; D may be TRBD2 (6 bases). In nucleotides, the CDR3 is TGTGCCAGCAGCGTGTCCAGCGGGAGCACAGATACGCAGTATTTT. This codes for CASSVSSGSTDTQYF.